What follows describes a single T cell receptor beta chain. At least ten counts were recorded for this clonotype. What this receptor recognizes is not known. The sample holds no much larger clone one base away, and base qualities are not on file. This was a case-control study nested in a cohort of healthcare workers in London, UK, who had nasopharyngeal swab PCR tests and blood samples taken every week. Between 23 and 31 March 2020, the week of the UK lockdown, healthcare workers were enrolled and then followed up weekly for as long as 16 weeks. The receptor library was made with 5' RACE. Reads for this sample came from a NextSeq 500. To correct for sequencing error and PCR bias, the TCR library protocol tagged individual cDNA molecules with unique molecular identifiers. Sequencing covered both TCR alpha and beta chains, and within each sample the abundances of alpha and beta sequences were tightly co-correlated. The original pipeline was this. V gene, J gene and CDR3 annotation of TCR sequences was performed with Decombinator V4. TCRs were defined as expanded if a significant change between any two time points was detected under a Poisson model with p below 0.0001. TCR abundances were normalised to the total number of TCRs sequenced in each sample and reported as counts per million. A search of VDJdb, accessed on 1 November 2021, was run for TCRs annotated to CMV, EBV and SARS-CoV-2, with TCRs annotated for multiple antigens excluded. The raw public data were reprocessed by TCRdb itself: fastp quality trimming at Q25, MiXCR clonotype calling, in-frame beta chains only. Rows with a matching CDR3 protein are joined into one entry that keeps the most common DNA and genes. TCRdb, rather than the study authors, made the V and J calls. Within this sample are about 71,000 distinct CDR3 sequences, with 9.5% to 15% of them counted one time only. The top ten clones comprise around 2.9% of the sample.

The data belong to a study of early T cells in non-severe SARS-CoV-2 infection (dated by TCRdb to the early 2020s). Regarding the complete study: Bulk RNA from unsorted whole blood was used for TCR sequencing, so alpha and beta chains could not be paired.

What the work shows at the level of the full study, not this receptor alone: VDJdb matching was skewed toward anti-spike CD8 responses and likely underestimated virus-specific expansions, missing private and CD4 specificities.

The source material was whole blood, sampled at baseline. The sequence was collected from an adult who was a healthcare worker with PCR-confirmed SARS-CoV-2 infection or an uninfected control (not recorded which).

The DNA sequence is TGTGCCAGCAGCGTTAGCGGACCGGGAATTGGTGTCAACGTCCTGACTTTC. Translated, this is CASSVSGPGIGVNVLTF. Recombination linked TRBV9 to TRBJ2-6; possibly the D gene is TRBD2, per 6 matching bases. Reading the germline V gene gives CDR1 SGDLS and CDR2 YYNGEE. V loses 2 bases, J loses 9 bases, and the germline ends lie 21 bases apart. From the cysteine up to the phenylalanine, the CDR3 has a length of 17 residues. The entry retains the CDR3 DNA only, 51 bases that are in frame from base 1.